The 14 T cell receptor beta chains reported below all come from one sample, sequenced in a study of T cell repertoires in cytomegalovirus infection. The antigens these receptors bind are not known. TCRdb reprocessed the reads via MiXCR and lists one record per CDR3 protein. This sample has around 900,000 distinct CDR3 sequences; around 30% occur once, and the top ten carry roughly an eighth. This specimen was cultured CD8+ T cells from PBMCs, taken from culture after CMV antigen stimulation. The receptors here all came from a human donor in good health (CMV status not recorded). Some clones in this sample may be carry-over from other donors' samples.

The V call is TRBV6-1, the J call TRBJ1-1; possibly TRBD1 for D (5 bases). Trimming removed 3 bases from V and 10 bases from J, with 18 bases in between. Germline V gene lookup returns CDR1 MNHNS and CDR2 SASEGT. There are 14 residues in the CDR3. The CDR3 sequence is CASSDWGLPPGAFF. In nucleotides, the CDR3 is TGTGCCAGCAGTGATTGGGGACTCCCTCCGGGAGCTTTCTTT.

The genes are TRBV14 and TRBJ2-3; 12 positions agree with TRBD2. The CDR3 has 17 residues. J gave up 1 base and V 0 bases, and 2 bases lay outside the gene matches. Germline CDR1 and CDR2: SGHDN and FVKESK. The CDR3: CASSQDRLAGGTDTQYF. DNA for the CDR3: TGTGCCAGCAGCCAAGATAGACTAGCGGGGGGCACAGATACGCAGTATTTT. Combining the CDR3 with reference TRBV14 and TRBJ2-3 gives the whole variable domain EAGVTQFPSHSVIEKGQTVTLRCDPISGHDNLYWYRRVMGKEIKFLLHFVKESKQDESGMPNNRFLAERTGGTYSTLKVQPAELEDSGVYFCASSQDRLAGGTDTQYFGPGTRLTVL.

The chain joins TRBV2 to TRBJ2-1; 9 nucleotides line up with TRBD1. From germline, CDR1 is SNHLY and CDR2 FYNNEI. V shed 1 base, J shed 10 bases, and the junction held 8 bases outside the gene matches. The CDR3 spans 15 residues. CDR3 sequence (DNA): TGTGCCAGCAGTGAAGTGGGACAGGGCCAACAAGAGCAGTTCTTC. Its protein product is CASSEVGQGQQEQFF.

This clonotype has a handful of counts. The V and J genes are TRBV10-3 and TRBJ1-1; D gene ambiguous. Germline V lookup: CDR1 ENHRY, CDR2 SYGVKD. The V gene lost 6 bases and the J gene lost 2 bases, with 4 bases spanning the gap. The CDR3 has 11 residues. The DNA of the CDR3 is TGTGCCATCAGGTTCAACACTGAAGCTTTCTTT. Its translation is CAIRFNTEAFF.

This clonotype was counted between two and nine times. V usage is TRBV20-1 and J usage is TRBJ2-3, with TRBD2 identical over 7 bases. The CDR3 is 15 residues long. Germline CDR1 is DFQATT and CDR2 is SNEGSKA (reference sequence). V lost 3 bases and J lost 2; bases outside the gene matches: 8. DNA of the CDR3: TGCAGTGCTAGTGGCGGGGGAATCCTCACAGATACGCAGTATTTT. It codes for CSASGGGILTDTQYF.

The chain recombines TRBV7-9 with TRBJ1-2; TRBD1 aligns across 12 bases. Germline loops: CDR1 SEHNR, CDR2 FQNEAQ (reference sequence). The CDR3 sequence is 14 residues long. The J segment lost 8 bases and the V segment lost 3 bases, leaving 4 bases of the junction unmatched. The DNA of the CDR3 is TGTGCCAGCAGCTTGGTGGGGACAGGGGGCGGCTACACCTTC. This translates into CASSLVGTGGGYTF.

This chain connects TRBV20-1 to TRBJ1-2; 10 positions match TRBD1. Germline CDR1 and CDR2: DFQATT and SNEGSKA (reference sequence). The CDR3 is made up of 18 amino acids. V gave up 0 bases and J gave up 4 bases; unmatched junction bases: 14. CDR3 in DNA: TGCAGTGCTAGAGAGGTCTCGGGACAGGGGACCTTTAGCTATGGCTACACCTTC. Encoded protein: CSAREVSGQGTFSYGYTF.

A remark on this clonotype: No DNA is shown, since the ends of the CDR3 on it are uncertain; the CDR3 is the one TCRdb lists. The rearrangement uses TRBV7-5 and TRBJ2-3; the listed D gene, TRBD2, was not tested against the DNA. TRBV7-5 is a pseudogene segment. The CDR3 contains 21 residues when both ends are counted. This CDR3 is CISVPEAPATTRRPSTDTQYF.

The chain carries TRBV6-2 or TRBV6-3 and TRBJ2-1; 9 nucleotides align to TRBD1. This CDR3 is built from 16 residues. The junction had 10 bases not matched to a gene; V was cut back by 10 bases and J by 0 bases. CDR1 is MNHEY and CDR2 is SVGEGT in the germline V gene. This chain's CDR3 is CATTPWTGDSYNEQFF. The CDR3 DNA is TGTGCCACCACCCCCTGGACAGGGGACTCCTACAATGAGCAGTTCTTC.

J is TRBJ1-1 and V is TRBV27; TRBD1 matches at 8 bases. The CDR3 length is 13 residues. CDR1 is MNHEY and CDR2 is SMNVEV in the germline V gene (reference sequence). J lost 4 bases, V lost 7 bases, and 5 bases had no gene match. The DNA of the CDR3 is TGTGCCAGCACAACAGGGGGAGGCACTGAAGCTTTCTTT. This translates into CASTTGGGTEAFF.

The chain couples TRBV27 to TRBJ1-5; D is unclear. Germline CDR1 and CDR2: MNHEY and SMNVEV (reference sequence). Trimming took 3 bases from V and 6 from J, leaving 12 bases between them. The CDR3 is 14 amino acids. The CDR3 DNA follows: TGTGCCAGCAGTTTCGGCGGGCACAGTCAGCCCCAGCATTTT. It specifies CASSFGGHSQPQHF.

This clonotype was seen a handful of times. This chain joins TRBV7-8 and TRBJ2-7, with 8 bases aligning to TRBD1. CDR1 and CDR2 (germline): SGHVS, FQNEAQ. V was clipped by 4 bases and J by 5 bases; unmatched bases: 1. This CDR3 region has 12 residues. CDR3 region: CASSSGGDEQYF. CDR3 DNA sequence: TGTGCCAGCAGCTCAGGGGGCGACGAGCAGTACTTC.

This clonotype was detected only a few times. The V call is TRBV4-3, the J call TRBJ2-2, with 14 positions matching TRBD2. Germline lookup yields CDR1 LGHNA and CDR2 YSLEER. The J segment lost 1 base and the V segment lost 0 bases, leaving 10 bases of the junction unmatched. The CDR3 runs to 21 residues. CDR3 loop: CASSQDPSRTSGGKNTGELFF. CDR3 DNA: TGCGCCAGCAGCCAAGATCCCTCCAGGACTAGCGGGGGGAAGAACACCGGGGAGCTGTTTTTT.

This clonotype turned up a few times. CDR3 nucleotide sequence: TGTGCCAGCAGCTTAGTCGGGACGTCATCCCCCCAGCATTTT. It encodes CASSLVGTSSPQHF. The chain carries TRBV7-9 and TRBJ1-5; D might be TRBD1 (5 bases). Germline values: CDR1 SEHNR, CDR2 FQNEAQ (reference sequence). CDR3 size: 14 residues. Trimming removed 1 base from V and 10 bases from J, with 14 bases in between. Combining the CDR3 with reference TRBV7-9 and TRBJ1-5 gives the whole variable domain DTGVSQNPRHKITKRGQNVTFRCDPISEHNRLYWYRQTLGQGPEFLTYFQNEAQLEKSRLLSDRFSAERPKGSFSTLEIQRTEQGDSAMYLCASSLVGTSSPQHFGDGTRLSIL.